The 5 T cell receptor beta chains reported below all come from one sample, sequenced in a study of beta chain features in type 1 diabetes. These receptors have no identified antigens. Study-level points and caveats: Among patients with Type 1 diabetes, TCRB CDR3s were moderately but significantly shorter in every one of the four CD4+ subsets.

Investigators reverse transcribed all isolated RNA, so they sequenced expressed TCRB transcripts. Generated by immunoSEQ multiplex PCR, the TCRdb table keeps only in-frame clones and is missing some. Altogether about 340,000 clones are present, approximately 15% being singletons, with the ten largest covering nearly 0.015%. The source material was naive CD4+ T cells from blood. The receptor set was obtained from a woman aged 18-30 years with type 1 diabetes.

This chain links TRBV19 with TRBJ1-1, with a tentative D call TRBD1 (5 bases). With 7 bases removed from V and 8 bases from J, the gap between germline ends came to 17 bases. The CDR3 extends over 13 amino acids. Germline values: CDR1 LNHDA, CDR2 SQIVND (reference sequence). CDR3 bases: TGTGCCAGTATCAGAGGAGGGGACTCGGAAGCTTTCTTT. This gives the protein CASIRGGDSEAFF.

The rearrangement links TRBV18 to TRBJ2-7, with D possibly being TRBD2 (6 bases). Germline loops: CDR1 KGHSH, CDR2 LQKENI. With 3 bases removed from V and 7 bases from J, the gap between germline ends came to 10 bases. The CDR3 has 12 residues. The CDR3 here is CASSPAGGEQYF. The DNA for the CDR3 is TGTGCCAGCTCACCGGCCGGAGGGGAGCAGTACTTC.

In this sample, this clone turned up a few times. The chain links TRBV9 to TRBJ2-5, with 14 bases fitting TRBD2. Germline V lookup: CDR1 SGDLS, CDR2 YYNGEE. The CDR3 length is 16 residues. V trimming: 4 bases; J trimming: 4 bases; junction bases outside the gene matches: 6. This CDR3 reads CASSPSGLAGVETQYF. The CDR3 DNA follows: TGTGCCAGCAGCCCGTCGGGACTAGCGGGAGTAGAGACCCAGTACTTC.

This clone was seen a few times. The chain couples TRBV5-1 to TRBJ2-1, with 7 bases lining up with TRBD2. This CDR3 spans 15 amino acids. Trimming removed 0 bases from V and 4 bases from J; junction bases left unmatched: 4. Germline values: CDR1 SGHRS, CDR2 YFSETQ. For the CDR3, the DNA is TGCGCCAGCAGCTTGGGGGCCGGGAGGTACAATGAGCAGTTCTTC. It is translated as CASSLGAGRYNEQFF.

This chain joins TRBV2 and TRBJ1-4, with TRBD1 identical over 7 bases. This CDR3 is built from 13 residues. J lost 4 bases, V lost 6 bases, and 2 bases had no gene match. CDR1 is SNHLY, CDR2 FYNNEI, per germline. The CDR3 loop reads CASRTGFNEKLFF. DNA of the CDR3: TGTGCCAGCAGGACAGGGTTTAATGAAAAACTGTTTTTT.